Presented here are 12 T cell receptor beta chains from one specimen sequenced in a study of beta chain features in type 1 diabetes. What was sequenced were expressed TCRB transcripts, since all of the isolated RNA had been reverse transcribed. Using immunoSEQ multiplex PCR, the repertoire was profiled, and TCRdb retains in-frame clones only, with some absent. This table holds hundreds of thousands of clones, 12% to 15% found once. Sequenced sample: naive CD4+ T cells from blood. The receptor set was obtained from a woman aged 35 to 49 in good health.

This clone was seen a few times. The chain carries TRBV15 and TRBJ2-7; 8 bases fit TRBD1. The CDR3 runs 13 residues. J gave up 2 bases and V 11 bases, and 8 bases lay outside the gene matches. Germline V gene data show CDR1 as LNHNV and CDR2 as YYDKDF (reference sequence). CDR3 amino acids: CAVKDRGTYEQYF. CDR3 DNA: TGTGCCGTAAAAGACAGGGGAACCTACGAGCAGTACTTC. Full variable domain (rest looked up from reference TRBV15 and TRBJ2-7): DAMVIQNPRYQVTQFGKPVTLSCSQTLNHNVMYWYQQKSSQAPKLLFHYYDKDFNNEADTPDNFQSRRPNTSFCFLDIRSPGLGDTAMYLCAVKDRGTYEQYFGPGTRLTVT.

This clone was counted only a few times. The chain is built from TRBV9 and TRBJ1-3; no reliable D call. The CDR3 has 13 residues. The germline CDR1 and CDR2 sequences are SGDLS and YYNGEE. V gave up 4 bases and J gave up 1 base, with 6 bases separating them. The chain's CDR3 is CASSPLSGNTIYF. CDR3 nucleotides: TGTGCCAGCAGCCCCTTATCTGGAAACACCATATATTTT.

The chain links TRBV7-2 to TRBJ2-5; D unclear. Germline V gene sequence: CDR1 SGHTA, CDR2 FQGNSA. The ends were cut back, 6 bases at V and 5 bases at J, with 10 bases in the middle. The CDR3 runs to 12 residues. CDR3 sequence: CASSLNRETQYF. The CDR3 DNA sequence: TGTGCCAGCAGTTTAAACCGGGAGACCCAGTACTTC.

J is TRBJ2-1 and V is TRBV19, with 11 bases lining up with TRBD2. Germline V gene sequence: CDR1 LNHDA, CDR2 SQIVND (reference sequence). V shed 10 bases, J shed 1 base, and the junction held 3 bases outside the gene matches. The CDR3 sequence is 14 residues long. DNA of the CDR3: TGTGCCACAGTAGCGGGGGGGTCCTACAATGAGCAGTTCTTC. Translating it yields CATVAGGSYNEQFF. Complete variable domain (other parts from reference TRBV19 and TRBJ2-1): DGGITQSPKYLFRKEGQNVTLSCEQNLNHDAMYWYRQDPGQGLRLIYYSQIVNDFQKGDIAEGYSVSREKKESFPLTVTSAQKNPTAFYLCATVAGGSYNEQFFGPGTRLTVL.

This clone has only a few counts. The chain's CDR3 is CASRGRGAEETQYF. The CDR3 nucleotides read TGTGCCAGTCGGGGTCGGGGGGCCGAAGAGACCCAGTACTTC. The chain combines TRBV2 with TRBJ2-5; D is perhaps TRBD2 (7 bases). The germline V gene has CDR1 SNHLY and CDR2 FYNNEI. V was pared by 9 bases and J by 3 bases, with 17 bases between. The CDR3 spans 14 residues.

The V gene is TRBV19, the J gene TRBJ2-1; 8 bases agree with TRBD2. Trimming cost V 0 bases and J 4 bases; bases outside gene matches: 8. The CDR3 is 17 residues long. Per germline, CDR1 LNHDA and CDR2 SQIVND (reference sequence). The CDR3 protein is CASSIDPPGLEYNEQFF. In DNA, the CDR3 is TGTGCCAGTAGTATAGATCCCCCGGGACTAGAATACAATGAGCAGTTCTTC.

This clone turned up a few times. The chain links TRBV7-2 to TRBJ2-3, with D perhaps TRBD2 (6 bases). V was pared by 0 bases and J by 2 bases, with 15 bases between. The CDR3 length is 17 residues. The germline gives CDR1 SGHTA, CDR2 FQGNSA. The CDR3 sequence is CASSLALAGSPTDTQYF. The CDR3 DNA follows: TGTGCCAGCAGCTTAGCGCTCGCGGGGTCCCCCACAGATACGCAGTATTTT.

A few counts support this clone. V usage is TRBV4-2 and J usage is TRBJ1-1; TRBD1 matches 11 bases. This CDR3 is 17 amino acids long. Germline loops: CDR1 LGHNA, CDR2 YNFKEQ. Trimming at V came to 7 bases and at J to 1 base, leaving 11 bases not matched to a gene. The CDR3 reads CASNLNRDRGKNTEAFF. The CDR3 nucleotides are TGTGCCAGCAACCTTAACCGGGACAGGGGGAAGAACACTGAAGCTTTCTTT.

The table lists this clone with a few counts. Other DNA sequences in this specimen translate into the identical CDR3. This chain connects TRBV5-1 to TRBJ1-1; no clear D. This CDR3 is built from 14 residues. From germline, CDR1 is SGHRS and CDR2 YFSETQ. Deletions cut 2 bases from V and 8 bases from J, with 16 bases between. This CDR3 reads CASSFFPVSGEAFF. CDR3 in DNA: TGCGCCAGCAGCTTTTTCCCCGTCTCGGGGGAAGCTTTCTTT.

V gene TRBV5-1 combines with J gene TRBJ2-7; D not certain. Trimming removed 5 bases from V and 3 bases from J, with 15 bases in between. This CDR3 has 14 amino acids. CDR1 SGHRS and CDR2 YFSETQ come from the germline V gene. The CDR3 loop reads CASSPARQDYEQYF. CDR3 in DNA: TGCGCCAGCAGTCCCGCCCGACAAGACTACGAGCAGTACTTC.

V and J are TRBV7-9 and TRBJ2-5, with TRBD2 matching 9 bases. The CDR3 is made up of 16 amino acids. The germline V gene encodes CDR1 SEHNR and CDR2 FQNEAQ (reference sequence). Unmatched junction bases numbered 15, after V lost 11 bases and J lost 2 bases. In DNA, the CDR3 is TGTGCCGGAAGAGGGTCCGGGACTAGCAGGCAAGAGACCCAGTACTTC. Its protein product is CAGRGSGTSRQETQYF.

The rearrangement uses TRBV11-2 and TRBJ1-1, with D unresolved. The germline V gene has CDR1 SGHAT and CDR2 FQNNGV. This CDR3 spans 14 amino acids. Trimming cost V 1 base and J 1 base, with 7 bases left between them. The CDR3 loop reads CASSLGSGNTEAFF. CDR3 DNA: TGTGCCAGCAGCTTAGGTTCGGGGAACACTGAAGCTTTCTTT.